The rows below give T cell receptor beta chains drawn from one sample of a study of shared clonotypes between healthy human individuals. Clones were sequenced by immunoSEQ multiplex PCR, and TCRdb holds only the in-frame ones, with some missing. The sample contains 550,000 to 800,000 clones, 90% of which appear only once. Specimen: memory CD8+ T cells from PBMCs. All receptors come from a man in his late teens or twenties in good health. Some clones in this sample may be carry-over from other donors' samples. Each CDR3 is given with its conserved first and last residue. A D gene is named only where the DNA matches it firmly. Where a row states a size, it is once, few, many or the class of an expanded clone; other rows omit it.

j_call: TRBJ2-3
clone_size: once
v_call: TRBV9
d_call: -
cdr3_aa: CASSAPRGLGGEDTQYF
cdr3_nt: TGTGCCAGCAGCGCTCCCCGGGGGCTAGGAGGTGAAGATACGCAGTATTTT

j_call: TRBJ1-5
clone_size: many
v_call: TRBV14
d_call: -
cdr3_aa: CASIGAHNQPQHF
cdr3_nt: TGTGCCAGCATCGGGGCCCACAATCAGCCCCAGCATTTT

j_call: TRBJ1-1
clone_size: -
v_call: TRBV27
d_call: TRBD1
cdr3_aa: CASSHLQGVEAFF
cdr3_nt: TGTGCCAGCAGTCACCTACAGGGGGTAGAAGCTTTCTTT

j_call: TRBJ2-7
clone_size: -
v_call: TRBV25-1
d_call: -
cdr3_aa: CASSDAGVYEQYF
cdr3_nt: TGTGCCAGCAGTGATGCCGGAGTCTACGAGCAGTACTTC

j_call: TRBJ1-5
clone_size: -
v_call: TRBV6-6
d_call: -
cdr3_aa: CASSLVNQPQHF
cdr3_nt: TGTGCCAGCAGTTTGGTGAATCAGCCCCAGCATTTT

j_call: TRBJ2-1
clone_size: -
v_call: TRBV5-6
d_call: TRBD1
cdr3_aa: CASSSPTGGYNEQFF
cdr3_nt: TGTGCCAGCAGCTCTCCGACAGGGGGTTACAATGAGCAGTTCTTC

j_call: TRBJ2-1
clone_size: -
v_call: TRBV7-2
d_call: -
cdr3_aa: CASSKGGNEQFF
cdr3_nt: TGTGCCAGCAGCAAAGGGGGGAATGAGCAGTTCTTC

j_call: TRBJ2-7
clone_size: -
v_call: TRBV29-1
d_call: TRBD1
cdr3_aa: CSVESDRELYEQYF
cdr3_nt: TGCAGCGTTGAATCCGACAGGGAGCTATACGAGCAGTACTTC

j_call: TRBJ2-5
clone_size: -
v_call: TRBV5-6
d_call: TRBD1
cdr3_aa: CASSPSLGTGLFQETQYF
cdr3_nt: TGTGCCAGCAGCCCGTCCTTAGGGACAGGGCTTTTCCAAGAGACCCAGTACTTC

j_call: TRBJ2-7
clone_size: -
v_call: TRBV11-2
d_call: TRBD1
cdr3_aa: CASSTWDRDYEQYF
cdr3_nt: TGTGCCAGCAGCACTTGGGACAGGGACTACGAGCAGTACTTC

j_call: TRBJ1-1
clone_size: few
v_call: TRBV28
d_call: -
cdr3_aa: CASSYGRGTEAFF
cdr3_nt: TGTGCCAGCAGTTACGGCAGGGGCACTGAAGCTTTCTTT

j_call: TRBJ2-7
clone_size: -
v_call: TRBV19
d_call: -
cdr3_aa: CASSIEGGLTYEQYF
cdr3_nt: TGTGCCAGTAGTATAGAGGGGGGATTGACCTACGAGCAGTACTTC

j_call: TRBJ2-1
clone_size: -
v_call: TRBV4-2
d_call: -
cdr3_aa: CASSLGAEQFF
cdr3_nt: TGTGCCAGCAGCCTGGGTGCGGAGCAGTTCTTC

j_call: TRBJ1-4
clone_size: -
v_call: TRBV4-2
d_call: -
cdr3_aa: CASSRPGIADEKLFF
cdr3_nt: TGTGCCAGCAGCCGTCCGGGAATCGCTGATGAAAAACTGTTTTTT

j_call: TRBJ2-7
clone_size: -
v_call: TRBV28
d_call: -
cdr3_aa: CASSLRSLGGEQYF
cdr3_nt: TGTGCCAGCAGTTTAAGGTCACTGGGGGGAGAGCAGTACTTC

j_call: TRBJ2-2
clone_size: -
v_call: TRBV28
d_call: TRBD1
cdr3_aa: CASSLSDRVIRLLPSNTGELFF
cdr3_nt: TGTGCCAGCAGTTTGTCCGACAGGGTGATTAGGCTGCTCCCTTCGAACACCGGGGAGCTGTTTTTT

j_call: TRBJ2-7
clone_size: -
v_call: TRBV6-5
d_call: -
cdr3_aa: CASSEWWYEQYF
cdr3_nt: TGTGCCAGCAGTGAATGGTGGTACGAGCAGTACTTC

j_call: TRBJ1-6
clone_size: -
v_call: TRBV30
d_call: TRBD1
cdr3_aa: CAWSRGTGSHF
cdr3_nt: TGTGCCTGGAGTAGGGGGACAGGTTCCCACTTT

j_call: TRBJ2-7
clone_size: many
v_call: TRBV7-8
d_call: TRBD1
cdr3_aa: CASSLKGTPSDRRNEQYF
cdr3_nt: TGTGCCAGCAGCTTAAAGGGGACCCCTTCGGACAGGAGGAACGAGCAGTACTTC